Each of the 16 T cell receptor beta chains below was sequenced from the same sample in a study of T-cell reconstitution after alpha-beta-depleted transplantation in children. During its preparation, the TCRbeta library received unique molecular identifiers. MiXCR was run by TCRdb on the PCR reads, yielding one entry per CDR3 protein. This table has about 200,000 distinct CDR3 sequences, approximately 6.8% appearing once. This specimen consisted of PBMCs, obtained before TCRalphabeta/CD19-depleted stem cell transplant. Source of these receptors: a girl under two years old with combined immunodeficiency, due to receive a stem cell transplant.

This clonotype came up many times. The chain employs TRBV12-3 or TRBV12-4 and TRBJ2-7, with D maybe TRBD2 (6 bases). V lost 5 bases and J 4 bases, leaving 15 bases between the germline ends. The CDR3 has 14 residues. The CDR3 protein is CASSPGDTAYEQYF. The CDR3, as DNA: TGTGCCAGCAGTCCGGGGGATACCGCGTACGAGCAGTACTTC.

This clonotype was seen at least ten times. This chain links TRBV28 with TRBJ2-7; 8 bases line up with TRBD1. Germline CDR1 MDHEN, CDR2 SYDVKM. This CDR3 region has 17 residues. V lost 3 bases to trimming and J lost 0 bases; unmatched junction nucleotides: 10. CDR3 amino acids: CASSFSLTGGFSYEQYF. The CDR3 DNA follows: TGTGCCAGCAGTTTCTCCCTAACAGGGGGATTCTCCTACGAGCAGTACTTC.

This clonotype was seen many times. The chain joins TRBV5-1 to TRBJ2-3, with TRBD2 identical over 8 bases. This CDR3 region has 15 residues. The germline V gene encodes CDR1 SGHRS and CDR2 YFSETQ. With V trimmed by 5 bases and J by 4 bases, 9 bases remained unmatched. The CDR3 protein is CASRTGTSNADTQYF. In nucleotides, the CDR3 is TGCGCCAGCAGGACCGGGACTAGTAATGCAGATACGCAGTATTTT.

This clonotype was found a few times. This chain uses TRBV7-8 with TRBJ2-1, with TRBD2 matching over 16 bases. The CDR3 has 19 amino acids. V shed 5 bases, J shed 1 base, and the junction held 8 bases outside the gene matches. Germline loops: CDR1 SGHVS, CDR2 FQNEAQ. CDR3 nucleotides: TGTGCCAGCAGCCACAAGGGACTAGCGGGGGGGCCGTCCTACAATGAGCAGTTCTTC. It yields the protein CASSHKGLAGGPSYNEQFF.

This clonotype was recorded at least ten times. This sequence joins TRBV4-3 and TRBJ2-6; the D is unclear. The CDR3 length is 15 residues. The V gene's germline CDR1 is LGHNA and CDR2 YSLEER. V shed 2 bases and J shed 4 bases, with 9 bases lying between them. CDR3 sequence (DNA): TGCGCCAGCAGCCAAACCGGGTGGGGGGCCAACGTCCTGACTTTC. Protein: CASSQTGWGANVLTF.

At least ten counts were recorded for this clonotype. This chain links TRBV5-1 with TRBJ2-2; tentatively, D is TRBD1 or TRBD2 (6 bases each). This CDR3 is built from 17 residues. Germline lookup yields CDR1 SGHRS and CDR2 YFSETQ. V was trimmed by 4 bases and J by 2 bases, leaving 18 bases between them. In DNA, the CDR3 is TGCGCCAGCAGCCCCCTTGTGGGGGGCTTAAACACCGGGGAGCTGTTTTTT. It encodes CASSPLVGGLNTGELFF.

This clonotype was recorded at least ten times. This rearrangement joins TRBV7-2 to TRBJ2-1; D is ambiguous. V was pared by 0 bases and J by 2 bases, with 11 bases between. This CDR3 region has 16 residues. The germline CDR1 and CDR2 sequences are SGHTA and FQGNSA. CDR3 residues: CASSLATLGPYNEQFF. The CDR3 DNA follows: TGTGCCAGCAGCTTAGCGACTCTAGGTCCCTACAATGAGCAGTTCTTC.

This clonotype was seen many times. This sequence joins TRBV11-1 and TRBJ2-7; maybe TRBD2 (6 bases). The CDR3 consists of 15 residues. CDR1 and CDR2 from the germline V gene are SGHAT and FQDESV (reference sequence). Trimming took off 2 bases at V and 6 bases at J, with 17 bases between the two ends. CDR3 bases: TGTGCCAGCAGCTTATTCACCGGGGGTAGGCTCGAGCAGTACTTC. The encoded protein is CASSLFTGGRLEQYF. The complete variable domain, with remaining parts taken from reference TRBV11-1 and TRBJ2-7, reads EAEVAQSPRYKITEKSQAVAFWCDPISGHATLYWYRQILGQGPELLVQFQDESVVDDSQLPKDRFSAERLKGVDSTLKIQPAELGDSAMYLCASSLFTGGRLEQYFGPGTRLTVT.

The rearrangement uses TRBV4-2 and TRBJ2-7, with D hard to call. CDR3 length equals 12 residues. The V gene lost 1 base and the J gene lost 6 bases, with 7 bases spanning the gap. CDR1 LGHNA and CDR2 YNFKEQ come from the germline V gene. DNA for the CDR3: TGTGCCAGCAGCCAAGGTACGGGCGAGCAGTACTTC. Translating gives CASSQGTGEQYF.

Concerning this clonotype itself: With a much larger clone just one base away, this may be a read error. The chain couples TRBV4-2 to TRBJ1-5, with D possibly being TRBD1 (6 bases). The CDR3 extends over 16 amino acids. The germline gives CDR1 LGHNA, CDR2 YNFKEQ. Deletions cut 1 base from V and 9 bases from J, with 19 bases between. For the CDR3, the DNA is TGTGCCAGCAGCCAAGGGGCAGGGGAGTTCCTCAGGCCCCAGCATTTT. This codes for CASSQGAGEFLRPQHF.

This clonotype was recorded at least ten times. The chain combines TRBV20-1 with TRBJ2-3; D is unclear. The CDR3 covers 14 residues. Germline lookup yields CDR1 DFQATT and CDR2 SNEGSKA (reference sequence). V was pared by 2 bases and J by 4 bases, with 13 bases between. The CDR3 sequence: CSARILTAADTQYF. The CDR3 DNA reads TGCAGTGCTAGAATTTTAACAGCAGCAGATACGCAGTATTTT.

The chain recombines TRBV19 with TRBJ1-5; D gene uncertain. V was trimmed by 7 bases and J by 0 bases, leaving 16 bases between them. Germline loops: CDR1 LNHDA, CDR2 SQIVND (reference sequence). The CDR3 covers 16 residues. In DNA form, the CDR3 reads TGTGCCAGTAACACCCGGCGGGAGCTTAGCAATCAGCCCCAGCATTTT. It yields the protein CASNTRRELSNQPQHF.

This clonotype was observed many times. V is TRBV4-3 and J is TRBJ2-3; 14 bases map to TRBD2. The CDR3 length is 16 residues. Germline assignment: CDR1 LGHNA and CDR2 YSLEER. V lost 3 bases to trimming and J lost 5 bases; unmatched junction nucleotides: 4. As DNA, the CDR3 is TGCGCCAGCAGCCAGGGGACTAGCGGGGGACAAGATACGCAGTATTTT. This gives the protein CASSQGTSGGQDTQYF.

This clonotype was counted a few times. V usage is TRBV4-1 and J usage is TRBJ1-3; D is unresolved. The CDR3 is made up of 19 amino acids. Germline loops: CDR1 MGHRA, CDR2 YSYEKL. Trimming stripped 0 bases from V and 0 bases from J, with 18 bases between. CDR3 sequence: CASSQENLYMGYSGNTIYF. The DNA for the CDR3 is TGCGCCAGCAGCCAAGAGAATTTGTATATGGGATACTCTGGAAACACCATATATTTT.

This clonotype was recorded many times. This chain joins TRBV15 and TRBJ2-1; 8 bases fit TRBD2. The CDR3 sequence is 13 residues long. The V gene end was trimmed by 5 bases and the J gene end by 11 bases; junction bases not matched to a gene: 8. CDR1 LNHNV and CDR2 YYDKDF come from the germline V gene (reference sequence). In nucleotides, the CDR3 is TGTGCCACCAGCTCTGGACTAGCTCCTCAGCAGTTCTTC. Amino acids: CATSSGLAPQQFF.

This clonotype showed up many times. V and J are TRBV15 and TRBJ2-2; 9 bases line up with TRBD1. The CDR3 has 18 amino acids. V dropped 0 bases and J dropped 2; count of bases not matched to a gene: 7. In germline, CDR1 is LNHNV, CDR2 YYDKDF (reference sequence). DNA for the CDR3: TGTGCCACCAGCAGAGATAAAGGGACAGGGCGAAACACCGGGGAGCTGTTTTTT. This sequence encodes CATSRDKGTGRNTGELFF.